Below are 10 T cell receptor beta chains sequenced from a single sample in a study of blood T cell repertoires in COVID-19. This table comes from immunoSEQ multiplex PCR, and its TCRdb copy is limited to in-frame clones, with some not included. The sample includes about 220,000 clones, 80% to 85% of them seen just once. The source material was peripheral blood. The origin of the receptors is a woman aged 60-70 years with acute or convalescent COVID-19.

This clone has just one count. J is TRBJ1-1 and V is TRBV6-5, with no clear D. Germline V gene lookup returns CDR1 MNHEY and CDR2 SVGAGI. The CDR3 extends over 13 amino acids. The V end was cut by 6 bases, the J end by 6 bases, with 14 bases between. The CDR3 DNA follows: TGTGCCAGCAGCCAGACCTGGAGCGCTGAAGCTTTCTTT. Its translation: CASSQTWSAEAFF.

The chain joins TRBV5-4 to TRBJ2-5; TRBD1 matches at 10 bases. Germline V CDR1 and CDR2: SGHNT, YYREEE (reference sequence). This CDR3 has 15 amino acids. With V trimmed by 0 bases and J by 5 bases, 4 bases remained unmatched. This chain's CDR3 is CASSLVGQGSETQYF. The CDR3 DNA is TGTGCCAGCAGCTTGGTGGGACAGGGGTCGGAGACCCAGTACTTC.

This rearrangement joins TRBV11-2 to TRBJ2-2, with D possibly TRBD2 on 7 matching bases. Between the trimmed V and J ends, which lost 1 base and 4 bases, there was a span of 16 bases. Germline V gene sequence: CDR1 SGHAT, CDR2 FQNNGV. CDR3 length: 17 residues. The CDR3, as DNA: TGTGCCAGCAGCTTAGGTGGTTGGCGGGGGCGCACCGGGGAGCTGTTTTTT. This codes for CASSLGGWRGRTGELFF.

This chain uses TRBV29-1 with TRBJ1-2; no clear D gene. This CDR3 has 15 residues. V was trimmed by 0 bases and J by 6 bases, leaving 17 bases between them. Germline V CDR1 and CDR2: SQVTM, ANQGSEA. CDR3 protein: CSVEDFGRRLDGYTF. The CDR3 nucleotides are TGCAGCGTTGAAGATTTTGGCAGGAGGTTGGATGGCTACACCTTC.

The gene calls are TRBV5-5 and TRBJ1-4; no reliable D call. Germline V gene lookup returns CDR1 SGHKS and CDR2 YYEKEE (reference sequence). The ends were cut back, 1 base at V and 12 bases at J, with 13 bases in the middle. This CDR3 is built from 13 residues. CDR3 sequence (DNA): TGTGCCAGCAGCTTGTCGTTAAGGGAGGAACTGTTTTTT. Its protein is CASSLSLREELFF. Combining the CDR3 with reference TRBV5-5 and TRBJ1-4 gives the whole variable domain DAGVTQSPTHLIKTRGQQVTLRCSPISGHKSVSWYQQVLGQGPQFIFQYYEKEERGRGNFPDRFSARQFPNYSSELNVNALLLGDSALYLCASSLSLREELFFGSGTQLSVL.

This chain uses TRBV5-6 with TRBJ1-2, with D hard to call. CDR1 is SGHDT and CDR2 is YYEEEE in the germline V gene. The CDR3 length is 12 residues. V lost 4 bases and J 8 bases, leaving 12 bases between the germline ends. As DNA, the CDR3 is TGTGCCAGCAGCCTTACAAAATGGGGCTACACCTTC. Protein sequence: CASSLTKWGYTF.

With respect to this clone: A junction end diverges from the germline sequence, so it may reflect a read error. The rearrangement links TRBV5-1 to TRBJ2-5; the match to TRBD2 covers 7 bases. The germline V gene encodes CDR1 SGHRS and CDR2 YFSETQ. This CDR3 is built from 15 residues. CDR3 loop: CASGLGSSGQETQYF. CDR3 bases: TGCGCCAGCGGCTTGGGATCTAGCGGCCAAGAGACCCAGTACTTC.

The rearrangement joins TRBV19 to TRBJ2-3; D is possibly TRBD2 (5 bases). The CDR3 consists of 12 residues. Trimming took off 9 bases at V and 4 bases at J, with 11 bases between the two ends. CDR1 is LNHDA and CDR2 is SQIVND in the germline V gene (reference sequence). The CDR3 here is CASSPRADTQYF. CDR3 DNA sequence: TGTGCCAGCAGCCCGAGGGCAGATACGCAGTATTTT.

CDR3 residues: CAISALQGLAFF. The CDR3 nucleotides read TGTGCCATCAGTGCCCTACAGGGTTTGGCTTTCTTT. The rearrangement joins TRBV10-3 to TRBJ1-1; weak D call: TRBD1 (6 bases). This CDR3 region has 12 residues. V lost 4 bases and J 11 bases, leaving 14 bases between the germline ends. Germline CDR1 is ENHRY and CDR2 is SYGVKD.

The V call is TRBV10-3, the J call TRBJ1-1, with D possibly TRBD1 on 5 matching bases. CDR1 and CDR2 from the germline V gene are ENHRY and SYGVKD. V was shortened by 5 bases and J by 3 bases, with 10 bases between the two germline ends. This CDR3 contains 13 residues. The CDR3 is CAISSGEYTEAFF. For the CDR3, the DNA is TGTGCCATCAGTTCGGGGGAATACACTGAAGCTTTCTTT.